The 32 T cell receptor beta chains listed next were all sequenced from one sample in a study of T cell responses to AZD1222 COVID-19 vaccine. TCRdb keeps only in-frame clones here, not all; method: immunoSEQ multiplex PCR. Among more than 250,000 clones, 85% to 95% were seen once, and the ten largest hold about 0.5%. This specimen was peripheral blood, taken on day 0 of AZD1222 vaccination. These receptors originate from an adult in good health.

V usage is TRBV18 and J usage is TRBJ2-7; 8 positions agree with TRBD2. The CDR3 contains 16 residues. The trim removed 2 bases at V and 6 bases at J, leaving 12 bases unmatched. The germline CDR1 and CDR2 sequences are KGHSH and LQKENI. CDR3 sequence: CASSPGTSGRMGEQYF. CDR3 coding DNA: TGTGCCAGCTCACCAGGGACCAGCGGGAGAATGGGCGAGCAGTACTTC. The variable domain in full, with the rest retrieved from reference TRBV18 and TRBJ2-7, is NAGVMQNPRHLVRRRGQEARLRCSPMKGHSHVYWYRQLPEEGLKFMVYLQKENIIDESGMPKERFSAEFPKEGPSILRIQQVVRGDSAAYFCASSPGTSGRMGEQYFGPGTRLTVT.

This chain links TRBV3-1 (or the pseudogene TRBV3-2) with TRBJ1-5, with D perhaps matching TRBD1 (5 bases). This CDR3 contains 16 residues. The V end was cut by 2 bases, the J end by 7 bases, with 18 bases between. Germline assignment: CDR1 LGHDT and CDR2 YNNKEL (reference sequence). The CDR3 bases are TGTGCCAGCAGCCAACACCGCCGGACACGAGTACAGCCCCAGCATTTT. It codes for CASSQHRRTRVQPQHF.

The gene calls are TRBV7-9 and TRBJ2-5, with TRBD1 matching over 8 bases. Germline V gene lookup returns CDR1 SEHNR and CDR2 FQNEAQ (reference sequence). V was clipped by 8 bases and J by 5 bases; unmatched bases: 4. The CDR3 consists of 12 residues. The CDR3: CASADRGETQYF. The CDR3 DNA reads TGTGCCAGCGCTGACAGGGGCGAGACCCAGTACTTC.

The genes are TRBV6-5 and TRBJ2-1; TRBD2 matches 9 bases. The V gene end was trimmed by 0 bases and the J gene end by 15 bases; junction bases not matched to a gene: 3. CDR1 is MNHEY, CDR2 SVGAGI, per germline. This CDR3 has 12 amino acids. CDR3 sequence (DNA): TGTGCCAGCAGTTACTCGAGCGGGAGGTTGTTCTTC. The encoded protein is CASSYSSGRLFF.

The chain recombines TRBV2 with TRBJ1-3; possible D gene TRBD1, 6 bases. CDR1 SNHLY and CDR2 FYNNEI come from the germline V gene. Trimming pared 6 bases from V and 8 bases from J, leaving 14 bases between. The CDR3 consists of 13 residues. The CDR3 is CASSPDPGDTIYF. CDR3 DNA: TGTGCCAGCAGCCCGGACCCAGGGGACACCATATATTTT.

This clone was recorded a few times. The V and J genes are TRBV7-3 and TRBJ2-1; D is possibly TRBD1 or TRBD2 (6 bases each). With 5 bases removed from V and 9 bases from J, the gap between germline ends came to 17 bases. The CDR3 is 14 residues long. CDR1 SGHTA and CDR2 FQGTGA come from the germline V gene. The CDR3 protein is CASSPGAGLSEQFF. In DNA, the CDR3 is TGTGCCAGCAGCCCAGGGGCGGGACTGAGTGAGCAGTTCTTC.

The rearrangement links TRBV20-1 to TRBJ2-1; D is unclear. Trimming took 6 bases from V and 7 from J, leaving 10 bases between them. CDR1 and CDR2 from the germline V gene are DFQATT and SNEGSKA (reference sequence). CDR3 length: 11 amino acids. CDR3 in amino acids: CSARPGNEQFF. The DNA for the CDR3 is TGCAGTGCCCGCCCCGGAAATGAGCAGTTCTTC.

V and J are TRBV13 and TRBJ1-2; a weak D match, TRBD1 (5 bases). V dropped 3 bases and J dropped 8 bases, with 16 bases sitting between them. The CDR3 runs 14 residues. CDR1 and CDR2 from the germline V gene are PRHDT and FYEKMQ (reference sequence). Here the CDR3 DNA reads TGTGCCAGCAGCTTCCGGGACGGTTTTGGGGGCTACACCTTC. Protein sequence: CASSFRDGFGGYTF.

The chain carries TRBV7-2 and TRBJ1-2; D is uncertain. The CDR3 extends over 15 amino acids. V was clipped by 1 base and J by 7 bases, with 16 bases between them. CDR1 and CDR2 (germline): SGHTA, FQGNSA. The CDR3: CASSLVATGPSGYTF. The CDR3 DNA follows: TGTGCCAGCAGCTTAGTAGCGACCGGGCCCTCTGGCTACACCTTC.

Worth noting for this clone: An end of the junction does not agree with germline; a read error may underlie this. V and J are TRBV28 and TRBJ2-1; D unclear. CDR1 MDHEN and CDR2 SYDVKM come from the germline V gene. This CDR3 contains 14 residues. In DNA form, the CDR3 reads TGTGCCAGCAGTCTGGAAGGAATATACAATGAGCGGTTCTTC. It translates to CASSLEGIYNERFF.

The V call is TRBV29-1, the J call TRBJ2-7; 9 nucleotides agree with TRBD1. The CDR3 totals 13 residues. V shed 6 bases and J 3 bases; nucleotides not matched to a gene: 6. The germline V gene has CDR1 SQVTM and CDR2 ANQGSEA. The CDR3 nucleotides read TGCAGCGTCGCTCCGGGACAGGGCTACGAGCAGTACTTC. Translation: CSVAPGQGYEQYF.

The CDR3 here is CASSPGGSGNTIYF. The CDR3 DNA reads as TGTGCCAGCAGTCCAGGGGGCTCTGGAAACACCATATATTTT. The chain uses TRBV6-5 and TRBJ1-3; TRBD1 agrees at 7 bases. This CDR3 region has 14 residues. V lost 5 bases and J lost 0; bases outside the gene matches: 1. From germline, CDR1 is MNHEY and CDR2 SVGAGI.

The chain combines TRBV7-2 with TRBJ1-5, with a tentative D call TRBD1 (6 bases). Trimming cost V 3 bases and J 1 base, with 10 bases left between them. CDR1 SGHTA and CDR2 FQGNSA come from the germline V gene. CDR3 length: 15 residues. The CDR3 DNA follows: TGTGCCAGCAGCTTCTGGGGGGCCAGCAATCAGCCCCAGCATTTT. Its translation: CASSFWGASNQPQHF.

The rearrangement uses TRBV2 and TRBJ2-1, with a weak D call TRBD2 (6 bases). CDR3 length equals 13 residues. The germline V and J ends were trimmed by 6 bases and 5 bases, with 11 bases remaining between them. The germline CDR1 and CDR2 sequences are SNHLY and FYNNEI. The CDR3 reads CASSATRDNEQFF. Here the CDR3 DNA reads TGTGCCAGCAGCGCGACTAGAGACAATGAGCAGTTCTTC.

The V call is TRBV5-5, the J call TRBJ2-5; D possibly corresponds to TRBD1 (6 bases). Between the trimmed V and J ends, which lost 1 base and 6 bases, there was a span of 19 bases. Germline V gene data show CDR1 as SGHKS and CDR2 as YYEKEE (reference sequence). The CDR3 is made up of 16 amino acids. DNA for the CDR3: TGTGCCAGCAGCTTGAAGAGGGGGACGATACTCCAGACCCAGTACTTC. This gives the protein CASSLKRGTILQTQYF.

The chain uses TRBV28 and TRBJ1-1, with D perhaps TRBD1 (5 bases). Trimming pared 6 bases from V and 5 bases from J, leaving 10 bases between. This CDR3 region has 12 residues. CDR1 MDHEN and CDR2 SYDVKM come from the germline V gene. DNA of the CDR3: TGTGCCAGCAGGAAGCAGGGTACTGAAGCTTTCTTT. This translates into CASRKQGTEAFF.

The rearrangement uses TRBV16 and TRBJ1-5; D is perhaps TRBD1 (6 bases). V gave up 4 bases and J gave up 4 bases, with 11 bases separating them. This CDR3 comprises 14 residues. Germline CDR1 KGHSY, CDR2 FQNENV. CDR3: CASSLTGLNQPQHF. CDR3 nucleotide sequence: TGTGCCAGCAGCCTGACAGGACTTAATCAGCCCCAGCATTTT.

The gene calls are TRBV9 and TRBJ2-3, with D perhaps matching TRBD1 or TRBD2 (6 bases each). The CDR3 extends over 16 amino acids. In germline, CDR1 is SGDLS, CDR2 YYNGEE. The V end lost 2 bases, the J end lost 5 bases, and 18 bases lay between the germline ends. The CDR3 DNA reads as TGTGCCAGCAGCGTCGGGGGCCCCGCGTGGGGAGATACGCAGTATTTT. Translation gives CASSVGGPAWGDTQYF.

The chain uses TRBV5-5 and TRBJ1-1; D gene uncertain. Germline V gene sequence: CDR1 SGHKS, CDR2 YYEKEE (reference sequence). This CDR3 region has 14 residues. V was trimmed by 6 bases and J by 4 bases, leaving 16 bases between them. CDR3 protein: CASTLAGLGTEAFF. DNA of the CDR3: TGTGCCAGCACCCTTGCCGGGCTAGGCACTGAAGCTTTCTTT.

For the CDR3, the DNA is TGTGCCAGCAGCTTACCAAGACAGGGTAGTGGAAACACCATATATTTT. It specifies CASSLPRQGSGNTIYF. The chain joins TRBV7-9 to TRBJ1-3; 7 nucleotides match TRBD1. Per the germline V gene, CDR1 is SEHNR and CDR2 is FQNEAQ (reference sequence). V shed 2 bases, J shed 3 bases, and the junction held 7 bases outside the gene matches. CDR3 length equals 16 residues.

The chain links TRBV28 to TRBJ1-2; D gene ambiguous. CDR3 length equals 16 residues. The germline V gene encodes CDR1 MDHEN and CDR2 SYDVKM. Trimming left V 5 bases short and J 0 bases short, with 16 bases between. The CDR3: CASSPLITRPNYGYTF. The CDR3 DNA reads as TGTGCCAGCAGTCCTCTGATTACCCGACCTAACTATGGCTACACCTTC.

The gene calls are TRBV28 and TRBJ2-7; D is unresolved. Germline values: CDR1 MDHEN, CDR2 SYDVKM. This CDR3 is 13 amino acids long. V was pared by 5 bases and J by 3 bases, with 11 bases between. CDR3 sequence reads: CASSNRHGYEQYF. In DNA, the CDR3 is TGTGCCAGCAGTAACAGACATGGCTACGAGCAGTACTTC.

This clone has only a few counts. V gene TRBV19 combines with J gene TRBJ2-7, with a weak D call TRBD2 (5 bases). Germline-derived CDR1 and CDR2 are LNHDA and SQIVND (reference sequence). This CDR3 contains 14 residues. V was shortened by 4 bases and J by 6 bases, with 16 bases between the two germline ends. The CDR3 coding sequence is TGTGCCAGTAGTAACGAGGGCCCGACGGGCGAGCAGTACTTC. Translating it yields CASSNEGPTGEQYF.

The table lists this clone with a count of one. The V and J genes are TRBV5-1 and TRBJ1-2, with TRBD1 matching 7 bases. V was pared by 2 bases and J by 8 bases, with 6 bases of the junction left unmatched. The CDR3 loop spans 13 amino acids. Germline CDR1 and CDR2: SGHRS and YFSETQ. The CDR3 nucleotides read TGCGCCAGCAGCTTACAGGGGACGAAAGGCTACACCTTC. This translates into CASSLQGTKGYTF.

The chain's CDR3 is CASSLLAGSYEQYF. In DNA form, the CDR3 reads TGCGCCAGCAGCTTACTAGCGGGTTCCTACGAGCAGTACTTC. The chain uses TRBV4-1 and TRBJ2-7; 9 nucleotides match TRBD2. This CDR3 has 14 residues. Per germline, CDR1 MGHRA and CDR2 YSYEKL. J gave up 1 base and V 5 bases, and 3 bases lay outside the gene matches.

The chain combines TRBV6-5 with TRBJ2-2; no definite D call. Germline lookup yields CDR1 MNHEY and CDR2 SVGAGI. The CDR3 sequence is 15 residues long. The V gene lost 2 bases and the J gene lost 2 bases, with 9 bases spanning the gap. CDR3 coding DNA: TGTGCCAGCAGTTACCTTCGGAGAAACACCGGGGAGCTGTTTTTT. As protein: CASSYLRRNTGELFF.

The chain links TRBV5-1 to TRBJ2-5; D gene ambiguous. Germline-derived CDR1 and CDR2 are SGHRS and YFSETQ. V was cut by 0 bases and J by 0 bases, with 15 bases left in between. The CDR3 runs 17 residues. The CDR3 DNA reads TGCGCCAGCAGCTTGGAGGCCTCTACAGCGAACCAAGAGACCCAGTACTTC. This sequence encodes CASSLEASTANQETQYF.

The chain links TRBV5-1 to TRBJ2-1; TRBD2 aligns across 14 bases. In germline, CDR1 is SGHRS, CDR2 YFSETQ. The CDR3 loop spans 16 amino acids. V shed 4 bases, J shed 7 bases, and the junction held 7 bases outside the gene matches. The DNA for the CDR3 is TGCGCCAGCAGCGCACTGACTAGCGGGGGGGTGAATGAGCAGTTCTTC. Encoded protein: CASSALTSGGVNEQFF.

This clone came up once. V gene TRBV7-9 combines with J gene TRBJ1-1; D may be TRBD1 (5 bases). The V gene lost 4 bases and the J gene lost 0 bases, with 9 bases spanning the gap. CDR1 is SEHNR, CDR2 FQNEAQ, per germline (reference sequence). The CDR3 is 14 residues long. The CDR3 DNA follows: TGTGCCAGCAGCTCTGGGACCGTGAACACTGAAGCTTTCTTT. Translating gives CASSSGTVNTEAFF.

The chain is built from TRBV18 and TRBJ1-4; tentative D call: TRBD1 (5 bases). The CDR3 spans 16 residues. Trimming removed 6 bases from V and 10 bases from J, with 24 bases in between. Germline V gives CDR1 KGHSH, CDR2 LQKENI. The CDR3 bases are TGTGCCAGCTCCCCCGGGACTCCGGTTATATCTACAAAACTGTTTTTT. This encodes CASSPGTPVISTKLFF. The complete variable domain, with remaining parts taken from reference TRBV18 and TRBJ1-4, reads NAGVMQNPRHLVRRRGQEARLRCSPMKGHSHVYWYRQLPEEGLKFMVYLQKENIIDESGMPKERFSAEFPKEGPSILRIQQVVRGDSAAYFCASSPGTPVISTKLFFGSGTQLSVL.

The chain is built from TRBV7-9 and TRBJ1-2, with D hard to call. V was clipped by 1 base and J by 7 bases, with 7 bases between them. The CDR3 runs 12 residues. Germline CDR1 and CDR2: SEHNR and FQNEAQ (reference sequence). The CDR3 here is CASSLESAGYTF. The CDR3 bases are TGTGCCAGCAGCTTAGAATCCGCTGGCTACACCTTC.

CDR3 DNA sequence: TGTGCCAGCAGTGAAACTAGCTCTGGGGCCAACGTCCTGACTTTC. The encoded protein is CASSETSSGANVLTF. The chain links TRBV6-1 to TRBJ2-6; a weak D match, TRBD2 (5 bases). Between the trimmed V and J ends, which lost 2 bases and 0 bases, there was a span of 5 bases. CDR3 length equals 15 residues. Germline CDR1 MNHNS, CDR2 SASEGT.